The clone carrying this T cell receptor (beta chain) was detected only a few times. This sample stems from a study of blood T cell repertoires in COVID-19. Study background: T cells, B-cell-depleted T cells, or PBMCs supplied cDNA or gDNA.

Here immunoSEQ multiplex PCR was the method, and the copy in TCRdb shows in-frame clones only, minus some. Here the sample spans roughly 230,000 clones, roughly 87% being singletons. Germline V gene sequence: CDR1 SNHLY, CDR2 FYNNEI. The junction had 11 bases not matched to a gene; V was cut back by 6 bases and J by 6 bases. The CDR3 has 15 residues. The sequence was obtained from a woman aged 40 to 50 who had recovered from COVID-19. The chain joins TRBV2 to TRBJ1-5; TRBD1 agrees at 7 bases. The sample taken for sequencing was peripheral blood. CDR3: CASRETGNEGQPQHF. CDR3 sequence (DNA): TGTGCCAGCAGGGAGACAGGGAATGAGGGTCAGCCCCAGCATTTT.